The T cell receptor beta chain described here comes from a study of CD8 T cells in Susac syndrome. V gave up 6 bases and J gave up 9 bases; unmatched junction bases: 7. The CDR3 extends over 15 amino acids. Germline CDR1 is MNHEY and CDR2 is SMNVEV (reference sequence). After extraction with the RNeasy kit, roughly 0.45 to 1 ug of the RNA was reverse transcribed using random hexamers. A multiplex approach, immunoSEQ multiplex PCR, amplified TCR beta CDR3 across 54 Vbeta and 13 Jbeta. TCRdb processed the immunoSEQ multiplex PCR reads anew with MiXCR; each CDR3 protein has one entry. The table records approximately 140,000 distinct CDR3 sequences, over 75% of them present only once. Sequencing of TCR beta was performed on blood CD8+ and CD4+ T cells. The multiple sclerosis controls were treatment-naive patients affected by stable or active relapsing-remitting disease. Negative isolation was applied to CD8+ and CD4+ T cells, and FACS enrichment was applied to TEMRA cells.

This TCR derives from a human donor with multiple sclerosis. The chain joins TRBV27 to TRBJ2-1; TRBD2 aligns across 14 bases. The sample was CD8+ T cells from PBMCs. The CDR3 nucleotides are TGTGCCAGCAGCCAGGGGACTAGCGGGAGCATTGAGCAGTTCTTC. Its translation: CASSQGTSGSIEQFF.